These 27 T cell receptor beta chains were sequenced from one sample in a study of T cell responses to AZD1222 COVID-19 vaccine. TCRdb keeps only in-frame clones here, not all; method: immunoSEQ multiplex PCR. The sample shows 100,000 to 150,000 clones, about nine tenths of them seen only once. This material consisted of peripheral blood, taken 28 days after the second AZD1222 dose. These receptors were taken from an adult who received the AZD1222 COVID-19 vaccine.

The chain joins TRBV7-3 to TRBJ2-1, with 8 bases matching TRBD1. This CDR3 region has 15 residues. From germline, CDR1 is SGHTA and CDR2 FQGTGA. Trimming at V came to 3 bases and at J to 3 bases, leaving 4 bases not matched to a gene. The CDR3 sequence is CASSFQGAGYNEQFF. The CDR3 nucleotides read TGTGCCAGCAGCTTCCAGGGGGCGGGCTACAATGAGCAGTTCTTC.

The chain combines TRBV5-1 with TRBJ2-6; possibly TRBD1 for D (6 bases). Trimming pared 4 bases from V and 1 base from J, leaving 9 bases between. The CDR3 consists of 15 residues. CDR1 is SGHRS and CDR2 is YFSETQ in the germline V gene. DNA of the CDR3: TGCGCCAGCAGCCTTACAGGGTCTGGGGCCAACGTCCTGACTTTC. Amino acids: CASSLTGSGANVLTF.

The chain combines TRBV30 with TRBJ1-2, with TRBD1 as a possible D gene (6 bases). The germline gives CDR1 GTSNPN, CDR2 SVGIG (reference sequence). The CDR3 extends over 14 amino acids. V shed 3 bases and J shed 3 bases, with 14 bases lying between them. The chain's CDR3 is CAWRATGLDYGYTF. CDR3 coding DNA: TGTGCCTGGAGGGCTACAGGGCTGGACTATGGCTACACCTTC. The variable domain in full, with the rest retrieved from reference TRBV30 and TRBJ1-2, is SQTIHQWPATLVQPVGSPLSLECTVEGTSNPNLYWYRQAAGRGLQLLFYSVGIGQISSEVPQNLSASRPQDRQFILSSKKLLLSDSGFYLCAWRATGLDYGYTFGSGTRLTVV.

The chain recombines TRBV6-2 or TRBV6-3 with TRBJ1-1; no reliable D call. Trimming shortened V by 2 bases and J by 0 bases, and 10 bases separated the two germline ends. Germline loops: CDR1 MNHEY, CDR2 SVGEGT. CDR3 length: 15 amino acids. The CDR3: CASSYATSMNTEAFF. The DNA of the CDR3 is TGTGCCAGCAGTTACGCAACATCCATGAACACTGAAGCTTTCTTT.

The V call is TRBV5-1, the J call TRBJ1-1, with D possibly matching TRBD1 (5 bases). Germline CDR1 reads SGHRS; CDR2 reads YFSETQ. Deletions cut 0 bases from V and 5 bases from J, with 14 bases between. The length of the CDR3 is 15 residues. The CDR3 loop is CASSLGEQGSTEAFF. The CDR3, as DNA: TGCGCCAGCAGCTTGGGGGAGCAGGGATCGACTGAAGCTTTCTTT.

The V and J genes are TRBV6-2 or TRBV6-3 and TRBJ2-3; D ambiguous. Trimming removed 0 bases from V and 6 bases from J, with 19 bases in between. This CDR3 region has 17 residues. Germline V gene lookup returns CDR1 MNHEY and CDR2 SVGEGT. The CDR3 reads CASSYSKEGRPRDTQYF. DNA of the CDR3: TGTGCCAGCAGTTACTCGAAGGAAGGCCGACCCCGGGATACGCAGTATTTT.

The rearrangement uses TRBV24-1 and TRBJ1-5, with D hard to call. The CDR3 runs 13 residues. The germline V gene has CDR1 KGHDR and CDR2 SFDVKD. Trimming stripped 7 bases from V and 9 bases from J, with 15 bases between. In nucleotides, the CDR3 is TGTGCCACCAGCCCCGGGCCCTCGCGGCCCCAGCATTTT. This sequence encodes CATSPGPSRPQHF.

The chain has TRBV27 and TRBJ1-2; possibly TRBD1 for D (5 bases). There are 13 residues in the CDR3. Trimming cost V 5 bases and J 8 bases, with 15 bases left between them. Germline V gives CDR1 MNHEY, CDR2 SMNVEV (reference sequence). The CDR3 loop is CASSLMGGWGYTF. The CDR3, as DNA: TGTGCCAGCAGTCTAATGGGGGGTTGGGGCTACACCTTC.

V usage is TRBV5-1 and J usage is TRBJ2-3; D not certain. Trimming pared 4 bases from V and 0 bases from J, leaving 15 bases between. Germline V gene sequence: CDR1 SGHRS, CDR2 YFSETQ. This CDR3 comprises 16 residues. The CDR3 DNA follows: TGCGCCAGCAGCCCCGATAGGTATCCTAGCACAGATACGCAGTATTTT. Amino acid sequence: CASSPDRYPSTDTQYF. The full variable domain, rest sourced from reference TRBV5-1 and TRBJ2-3, is KAGVTQTPRYLIKTRGQQVTLSCSPISGHRSVSWYQQTPGQGLQFLFEYFSETQRNKGNFPGRFSGRQFSNSRSEMNVSTLELGDSALYLCASSPDRYPSTDTQYFGPGTRLTVL.

This clone has only one observation. The V call is TRBV4-2, the J call TRBJ1-2, with TRBD1 matching over 7 bases. V lost 2 bases, J lost 4 bases, and 7 bases stayed unmatched. The V gene's germline CDR1 is LGHNA and CDR2 YNFKEQ. This CDR3 has 15 residues. CDR3: CASSQQSGGGYGYTF. The CDR3 DNA is TGTGCCAGCAGCCAACAATCAGGGGGGGGCTATGGCTACACCTTC.

This chain joins TRBV30 and TRBJ1-2; D perhaps matches TRBD1 (5 bases). Germline V gives CDR1 GTSNPN, CDR2 SVGIG (reference sequence). The CDR3 covers 13 residues. The germline V and J ends were trimmed by 2 bases and 8 bases, with 15 bases remaining between them. CDR3 coding DNA: TGTGCCTGGAGTCTGGGCAGGGTATCGGGCTACACCTTC. Residues: CAWSLGRVSGYTF.

The chain combines TRBV13 with TRBJ2-7; TRBD2 matches at 11 bases. The length of the CDR3 is 16 residues. With 0 bases clipped from V and 2 bases from J, the junction kept 3 bases outside the gene matches. From germline, CDR1 is PRHDT and CDR2 FYEKMQ (reference sequence). The chain's CDR3 is CASSLGLSGGAYEQYF. DNA for the CDR3: TGTGCCAGCAGCTTAGGCCTTAGCGGGGGGGCCTACGAGCAGTACTTC.

To note about this clone: The identical CDR3 is also encoded by other nucleotide sequences in the sample. V is TRBV9 and J is TRBJ2-2, with D possibly TRBD2 on 5 matching bases. Deletions cut 0 bases from V and 1 base from J, with 10 bases between. Germline CDR1 and CDR2: SGDLS and YYNGEE. This CDR3 comprises 16 residues. The CDR3 nucleotides read TGTGCCAGCAGCGTAGCTTTGGCGGGGAACACCGGGGAGCTGTTTTTT. Protein: CASSVALAGNTGELFF.

The chain combines TRBV30 with TRBJ2-7; 8 bases match TRBD1. Germline trimming cut 5 bases from V and 1 base from J; bases unmatched to any gene: 4. Germline loops: CDR1 GTSNPN, CDR2 SVGIG (reference sequence). The CDR3 is 13 residues long. Here the CDR3 reads CAWSTGVSYEQYF. The CDR3 DNA reads as TGTGCCTGGTCGACAGGGGTTTCCTACGAGCAGTACTTC.

V and J are TRBV29-1 and TRBJ2-1; 7 nucleotides agree with TRBD1. Germline trimming cut 7 bases from V and 5 bases from J; bases unmatched to any gene: 5. Germline lookup yields CDR1 SQVTM and CDR2 ANQGSEA. The CDR3 loop spans 12 amino acids. The CDR3 sequence is CSARDSNNEQFF. The CDR3 coding sequence is TGCAGCGCCCGGGACAGTAACAATGAGCAGTTCTTC.

The chain carries TRBV6-2 or TRBV6-3 and TRBJ2-7; no clear D. The CDR3 has 13 amino acids. V gave up 6 bases and J gave up 3 bases, with 12 bases separating them. From germline, CDR1 is MNHEY and CDR2 SVGEGT. The CDR3 protein is CASSPRRDYEQYF. CDR3 in DNA: TGTGCCAGCAGCCCCCGTAGGGACTACGAGCAGTACTTC.

The genes are TRBV11-3 and TRBJ2-5; the D is unclear. Germline V lookup: CDR1 SGHNT, CDR2 YENEEA. The CDR3 loop spans 15 amino acids. Trimming cost V 0 bases and J 5 bases, with 13 bases left between them. The CDR3 DNA follows: TGTGCCAGCAGCTTAGATCCCAGTCGTTCGGAGACCCAGTACTTC. Protein sequence: CASSLDPSRSETQYF.

This chain joins TRBV25-1 and TRBJ1-2, with D perhaps TRBD1 (6 bases). With 2 bases removed from V and 9 bases from J, the gap between germline ends came to 19 bases. The CDR3 loop spans 15 amino acids. From germline, CDR1 is MGHDK and CDR2 SYGVNS. Here the CDR3 DNA reads TGTGCCAGCAGTGAAATAGGAGCGGGGGCTGGACGCTACACCTTC. It translates to CASSEIGAGAGRYTF.

The CDR3 reads CASSYRDGDGYTF. The CDR3 DNA follows: TGTGCCAGCAGTTACAGGGATGGGGATGGCTACACCTTC. The chain links TRBV6-5 to TRBJ1-2; no reliable D call. V lost 2 bases to trimming and J lost 6 bases, with 10 bases between them. Germline loops: CDR1 MNHEY, CDR2 SVGAGI. CDR3 length: 13 residues.

This rearrangement joins TRBV7-3 to TRBJ2-1; TRBD1 aligns across 8 bases. V lost 5 bases, J lost 6 bases, and 9 bases stayed unmatched. CDR1 is SGHTA, CDR2 FQGTGA, per germline. This CDR3 is 15 amino acids long. CDR3 in DNA: TGTGCCAGCAGCCCCGACAGGGGAGGATTCAATGAGCAGTTCTTC. Its translation: CASSPDRGGFNEQFF.

The V call is TRBV10-3, the J call TRBJ1-3; unclear D gene. V lost 5 bases and J 0 bases, leaving 23 bases between the germline ends. Per germline, CDR1 ENHRY and CDR2 SYGVKD. CDR3 length equals 19 residues. The CDR3 DNA follows: TGTGCCATCAGTACACCGAGAGACCAGGCGCCCAGCTCTGGAAACACCATATATTTT. Amino acid sequence: CAISTPRDQAPSSGNTIYF.

This clone was found once. The V and J genes are TRBV27 and TRBJ1-6; D gene uncertain. The CDR3 runs 16 residues. Trimming took off 3 bases at V and 4 bases at J, with 13 bases between the two ends. Germline loops: CDR1 MNHEY, CDR2 SMNVEV (reference sequence). The CDR3, as DNA: TGTGCCAGCAGTTTTGGACCCCCGGGATATAATTCACCCCTCCACTTT. This translates into CASSFGPPGYNSPLHF.

This clone was seen just once. This chain links TRBV5-1 with TRBJ2-1; 9 bases fit TRBD2. The CDR3 has 16 amino acids. After removal of 0 bases from V and 8 bases from J, the junction contained 9 bases not matched to a gene. CDR1 is SGHRS, CDR2 YFSETQ, per germline. The CDR3: CASSLVAGVAGDEQFF. The CDR3 DNA reads as TGCGCCAGCAGCTTGGTAGCGGGAGTGGCTGGCGATGAGCAGTTCTTC.

This clone was seen just once. CDR3 coding DNA: TGTGCCAGCTCACCACAAACAGGGGGCAACTATGGCTACACCTTC. This sequence encodes CASSPQTGGNYGYTF. The gene calls are TRBV18 and TRBJ1-2; 9 nucleotides match TRBD1. CDR1 is KGHSH, CDR2 LQKENI, per germline. The CDR3 covers 15 residues. Unmatched junction bases numbered 2, after V lost 1 base and J lost 2 bases.

The V call is TRBV30, the J call TRBJ2-2; D is unclear. Germline CDR1 GTSNPN, CDR2 SVGIG (reference sequence). The CDR3 totals 13 residues. The CDR3 DNA reads as TGTGCTTTTTTGCTCAGGAACACCGGGGAGCTGTTTTTT. It codes for CAFLLRNTGELFF.

This clone was seen a few times. This chain links TRBV11-3 with TRBJ1-1; 8 nucleotides agree with TRBD1. Germline trimming cut 5 bases from V and 3 bases from J; bases unmatched to any gene: 5. The length of the CDR3 is 14 residues. The germline CDR1 and CDR2 sequences are SGHNT and YENEEA. In nucleotides, the CDR3 is TGTGCCAGCAGCGCAGGGGGCTGGTACACTGAAGCTTTCTTT. Amino acids: CASSAGGWYTEAFF.

The chain carries TRBV4-2 and TRBJ2-2, with TRBD2 matching over 13 bases. The germline V gene encodes CDR1 LGHNA and CDR2 YNFKEQ. The CDR3 runs to 18 residues. V was clipped by 2 bases and J by 7 bases; unmatched bases: 10. CDR3 region: CASSQLSLAGGVVGELFF. In DNA form, the CDR3 reads TGTGCCAGCAGCCAACTCTCACTAGCGGGAGGGGTGGTCGGGGAGCTGTTTTTT.